This T cell receptor (beta chain) was observed in a study of CD8 T cells in ankylosing spondylitis. The study's findings and limits: Disease-linked clones reportedly concentrated significantly in matched ankylosing spondylitis synovial fluid. With a CD8+ phenotype, disease-linked clones were relatively rare in peripheral blood.

This clonotype has at least ten counts. No antigen is known for it. CDR1 is WSHSY, CDR2 SAAADI, per germline. The CDR3 consists of 15 residues. V was cut by 2 bases and J by 7 bases, with 15 bases left in between. TCRdb recomputed calls from the 5' RACE reads with MiXCR, one row per CDR3 protein. The sample carries about 36,000 distinct CDR3 sequences, 13% recorded once. This clonotype was obtained from a male donor with ankylosing spondylitis. Material for sequencing was synovial fluid, either unsorted or a sorted T cell fraction (not recorded which). The chain employs TRBV10-2 and TRBJ2-1; no clear D. The DNA for the CDR3 is TGCGCCAGCAGTGAGGTATTAGCTTTTAAGAATGAGCAGTTCTTC. Protein: CASSEVLAFKNEQFF.